This TCR beta chain was sequenced in a study of human T cells and chemical hapten exposure. TCRdb reprocessed the RACE reads via MiXCR and lists one record per CDR3 protein. The table includes some 90,000 distinct CDR3 sequences, roughly 10% detected once. The table lists this clonotype with many counts. The time point here: patch test 3, about 24 weeks after DPC sensitization. Regarding treatment: therapeutic diphenylcyclopropenone sensitization with weekly scalp DPC. Donors were 18 to 70-year-old alopecia patients suitable for DPC. Trimming removed 5 bases from V and 3 bases from J; junction bases left unmatched: 6. The length of the CDR3 is 15 residues. Per the germline V gene, CDR1 is SGHAT and CDR2 is FQNNGV.

This clonotype was obtained from a woman between 25 and 40 years old with alopecia areata. Some clones in this sample may be carry-over from other donors' samples. V usage is TRBV11-2 and J usage is TRBJ2-1, with 8 bases fitting TRBD1. The sample in question was whole blood, obtained in connection with sensitization to the hapten diphenylcyclopropenone (DPC). The CDR3 spells CASSRLTGDYNEQFF. The DNA of the CDR3 is TGTGCCAGCAGCCGATTGACAGGGGACTACAATGAGCAGTTCTTC. Together with reference TRBV11-2 and TRBJ2-1, the CDR3 gives the full variable domain: EAGVAQSPRYKIIEKRQSVAFWCNPISGHATLYWYQQILGQGPKLLIQFQNNGVVDDSQLPKDRFSAERLKGVDSTLKIQPAKLEDSAVYLCASSRLTGDYNEQFFGPGTRLTVL.